The rows below give T cell receptor beta chains drawn from one sample of a study of cytomegalovirus exposure and HLA in healthy donors. Libraries were prepared by immunoSEQ multiplex PCR; TCRdb keeps only in-frame clonotypes and omits some of them. Of 75,000 to 100,000 clones listed, 70% to 80% are singletons. The sequenced sample was PBMCs. These receptors were obtained from a man aged 18 to 30 in good health and CMV-seropositive. Both conserved end residues are part of each CDR3. The D gene is left open where the match is weak. The listing skips clone size in some rows; elsewhere it reads once, few, many or a size class.

J gene,V gene,clone size,D gene,CDR3 protein,CDR3 DNA
TRBJ1-1,TRBV6-1,NA,TRBD1,CASSRDSLNTEAFF,TGTGCCAGCTCGCGGGACAGTCTGAACACTGAAGCTTTCTTT
TRBJ2-7,TRBV2,NA,NA,CASRGALAYEQYF,TGTGCCAGCCGTGGGGCCCTTGCGTACGAGCAGTACTTC
TRBJ1-2,TRBV5-4,NA,TRBD1,CASREQGNYGYTF,TGTGCCAGCAGAGAACAGGGGAACTATGGCTACACCTTC
TRBJ1-2,TRBV4-1,NA,TRBD1,CASSRDRGTTYGYTF,TGCGCCAGCAGCCGGGACAGGGGAACGACCTATGGCTACACCTTC
TRBJ2-6,TRBV2,NA,NA,CAHLGGASGANVLTF,TGTGCCCACCTAGGAGGCGCCTCTGGGGCCAACGTCCTGACTTTC
TRBJ1-1,TRBV7-9,few,NA,CASRQPDRLNTEAFF,TGTGCCAGCAGACAACCCGACAGATTGAACACTGAAGCTTTCTTT
TRBJ2-1,TRBV7-9,few,TRBD2,CASSGGRGGRDEQFF,TGTGCCAGCAGCGGAGGGCGGGGGGGCCGGGATGAGCAGTTCTTC
TRBJ2-3,TRBV6-4,few,NA,CASSETDTDTQYF,TGTGCCAGCAGTGAGACAGATACAGATACGCAGTATTTT
TRBJ2-1,TRBV7-9,NA,NA,CASSLEGHEQFF,TGTGCCAGCAGCTTAGAGGGGCATGAGCAGTTCTTC
TRBJ2-1,TRBV13,NA,NA,CASSLYLGYNEQFF,TGTGCCAGCAGCTTATACCTCGGGTACAATGAGCAGTTCTTC
TRBJ2-3,TRBV15,NA,NA,CATSREGRSTDTQYF,TGTGCCACCAGCAGAGAGGGGAGGAGCACAGATACGCAGTATTTT
TRBJ2-2,TRBV9,NA,TRBD1,CASSGGQGIRTGELFF,TGTGCCAGCAGCGGGGGACAGGGTATAAGGACCGGGGAGCTGTTTTTT
TRBJ2-7,TRBV30,NA,NA,CAWKGDTEQYF,TGTGCCTGGAAGGGGGATACCGAGCAGTACTTC
TRBJ1-2,TRBV28,few,TRBD1,CASRPWGHRGEGYTF,TGTGCCAGCAGACCCTGGGGGCACAGGGGGGAAGGCTACACCTTC
TRBJ1-1,TRBV10-3,NA,TRBD1,CAISVGQGGSTEAFF,TGTGCCATCAGTGTGGGACAGGGAGGTAGCACTGAAGCTTTCTTT
TRBJ2-1,TRBV18,NA,TRBD1,CASSPPDRGSYNEQFF,TGTGCCAGCTCACCGCCGGACAGGGGGTCCTACAATGAGCAGTTCTTC